This TCR beta chain was sequenced in a study of early T cells in non-severe SARS-CoV-2 infection. Study-level information: Investigators sequenced bulk RNA drawn from unsorted whole blood, and chains remained unpaired. Overall study findings and caveats: Anti-spike CD8 specificities were favored by VDJdb matching, whose results missed private and CD4 specificities.

Regarding this clonotype: As yet, its antigen is unknown.

Germline V gives CDR1 LGHNT, CDR2 FRNRAP. Trimming stripped 6 bases from V and 8 bases from J, with 13 bases between. The length of the CDR3 is 12 residues. Unique molecular identifiers tagged individual cDNA molecules. Via MiXCR, TCRdb re-called the 5' RACE reads, giving one row per CDR3 protein. Of some 80,000 distinct CDR3 sequences in the sample, around 5% were seen once. V is TRBV12-5 and J is TRBJ1-1; D not resolved. The input for sequencing was whole blood, taken at baseline. The source of this sequence is an adult who was a healthcare worker with PCR-confirmed SARS-CoV-2 infection or an uninfected control (not recorded which). The CDR3 sequence: CASGRERREAFF. DNA for the CDR3: TGTGCTAGTGGCCGAGAGCGCCGCGAAGCTTTCTTT.